Detailed here is one T cell receptor beta chain. The antigen is unknown. This sample was taken from a study of memory B cells and T cells in multiple sclerosis. Study findings and constraints: Clone-set sizes differed between compartments, so shared clonotype counts needed normalization.

Stimulus-free culture yielded autoproliferating CFSE-dim and non-proliferating CFSE-high T cells, each sequenced separately. Replicate wells were pooled after 6 to 8 days of stimulus-free culture of some 50 million CFSE-labeled PBMCs. PBMCs were labeled with around 0.5 uM CFSE and cultured without exogenous stimuli. TCRdb's table, derived via immunoSEQ multiplex PCR, lists solely in-frame clones and lacks some. The sample table sets out about 65 clones. This CDR3 spans 17 amino acids. The source of this sequence is a human donor with multiple sclerosis. Sequencing was performed on PBMCs from blood kept in culture. The chain uses TRBV21-1 and TRBJ2-1; TRBD2 is the table's D call and was not checked against the DNA. TRBV21-1 is noted as a pseudogene. Written as DNA, the CDR3 is TGTGCCAGCAGTTATTGGCTAGCTCACCATTCCGACAATGAGCAGTTCTTC. Translated: CASSYWLAHHSDNEQFF.